Listed here are 24 T cell receptor beta chains from one sample, sequenced in a study of blood T cell repertoires in COVID-19. Here immunoSEQ multiplex PCR was the method, and the copy in TCRdb shows in-frame clones only, minus some. Counted here are 100,000 or so clones, just over 85% occurring once; the ten biggest clones make up over 10%. Input material: peripheral blood. The receptors were sampled from a woman aged 60-70 years in a cohort sampled during active or convalescent COVID-19.

This chain uses TRBV6-5 with TRBJ2-7; 8 nucleotides match TRBD2. The CDR3 is 15 residues long. The germline gives CDR1 MNHEY, CDR2 SVGAGI. Unmatched junction bases numbered 9, after V lost 6 bases and J lost 2 bases. As DNA, the CDR3 is TGTGCCAGCAGCCCAGAGGTAGCGGGGACCTACGAGCAGTACTTC. This codes for CASSPEVAGTYEQYF.

This chain connects TRBV5-6 to TRBJ1-4, with D unresolved. Trimming shortened V by 4 bases and J by 10 bases, and 17 bases separated the two germline ends. The length of the CDR3 is 14 residues. Germline V gives CDR1 SGHDT, CDR2 YYEEEE. The CDR3 DNA reads TGTGCCAGCAGCCAGACCGACCGGCGGGGAAAACTGTTTTTT. It yields the protein CASSQTDRRGKLFF.

The V gene is TRBV3-1 (or the pseudogene TRBV3-2), the J gene TRBJ2-5, with TRBD2 matching over 11 bases. V shed 2 bases, J shed 2 bases, and the junction held 13 bases outside the gene matches. The CDR3 contains 19 residues. The germline V gene encodes CDR1 LGHDT and CDR2 YNNKEL (reference sequence). DNA of the CDR3: TGTGCCAGCAGCCAATTCGTGCTAGCGGGGGGCCGGTCGCAAGAGACCCAGTACTTC. It is translated as CASSQFVLAGGRSQETQYF.

This chain uses TRBV2 with TRBJ1-5; a possible D gene is TRBD1 (5 bases). Per germline, CDR1 SNHLY and CDR2 FYNNEI. CDR3 length: 15 residues. Trimming stripped 7 bases from V and 7 bases from J, with 20 bases between. CDR3 region: CASKELLGGEQPQHF. CDR3 sequence (DNA): TGTGCCAGCAAGGAGTTACTGGGGGGAGAGCAGCCCCAGCATTTT. Based on the CDR3 plus reference TRBV2 and TRBJ1-5, the full variable domain is EPEVTQTPSHQVTQMGQEVILRCVPISNHLYFYWYRQILGQKVEFLVSFYNNEISEKSEIFDDQFSVERPDGSNFTLKIRSTKLEDSAMYFCASKELLGGEQPQHFGDGTRLSIL.

V and J are TRBV28 and TRBJ2-2; no clear D gene. There are 11 residues in the CDR3. The germline V gene encodes CDR1 MDHEN and CDR2 SYDVKM. V was trimmed by 1 base and J by 8 bases, leaving 2 bases between them. The CDR3 DNA reads TGTGCCAGCAGTTTATCTGGGGAGCTGTTTTTT. This gives the protein CASSLSGELFF.

The chain links TRBV6-2 or TRBV6-3 to TRBJ1-2; the D is unclear. This CDR3 has 14 residues. In germline, CDR1 is MNHEY, CDR2 SVGEGT. V was clipped by 2 bases and J by 2 bases, with 9 bases between them. CDR3 protein: CASSYRTGNYGYTF. CDR3 in DNA: TGTGCCAGCAGTTACCGGACGGGAAACTATGGCTACACCTTC.

The genes are TRBV24-1 and TRBJ2-2; TRBD1 matches at 11 bases. This CDR3 comprises 16 residues. V dropped 8 bases and J dropped 6; count of bases not matched to a gene: 10. CDR1 and CDR2 (germline): KGHDR, SFDVKD. The CDR3 DNA sequence: TGTGCCACCACCCCCAGGACAGGGGGCCGGGCCGGGGAGCTGTTTTTT. The encoded protein is CATTPRTGGRAGELFF.

This clone was seen a single time. The gene calls are TRBV6-5 and TRBJ1-5; D might be TRBD1 (5 bases). The CDR3 covers 13 residues. Germline V gene lookup returns CDR1 MNHEY and CDR2 SVGAGI. Trimming removed 6 bases at V and 6 bases at J, with 12 bases between. CDR3 region: CASSDGTLQPQHF. CDR3 in DNA: TGTGCCAGCAGCGACGGGACTCTTCAGCCCCAGCATTTT.

Here the CDR3 reads CASSQKLGNQPQHF. The CDR3 DNA is TGCGCCAGCAGCCAAAAGCTAGGCAATCAGCCCCAGCATTTT. The chain joins TRBV4-1 to TRBJ1-5; D call uncertain. CDR3 length equals 14 residues. Trimming cost V 2 bases and J 2 bases, with 7 bases left between them. CDR1 is MGHRA and CDR2 is YSYEKL in the germline V gene.

The V call is TRBV4-2, the J call TRBJ2-2; a weak D match, TRBD1 (5 bases). CDR1 and CDR2 (germline): LGHNA, YNFKEQ. The CDR3 extends over 14 amino acids. Trimming cost V 0 bases and J 3 bases, with 5 bases left between them. The CDR3 region is CASSQEGDTGELFF. DNA for the CDR3: TGTGCCAGCAGCCAAGAAGGGGACACCGGGGAGCTGTTTTTT.

The chain carries TRBV12-3 or TRBV12-4 and TRBJ1-2, with 7 bases lining up with TRBD1. The CDR3 spans 13 residues. The ends lost 3 bases at V and 8 bases at J; junction bases unmatched: 6. The CDR3 region has the DNA TGTGCCAGCAGTTTCTTGACAGGGAAAGGCTACACCTTC. It encodes CASSFLTGKGYTF.

This chain joins TRBV19 and TRBJ1-1, with a tentative D call TRBD1 (6 bases). The germline V gene encodes CDR1 LNHDA and CDR2 SQIVND (reference sequence). The CDR3 runs 12 residues. The ends were cut back, 3 bases at V and 11 bases at J, with 13 bases in the middle. The CDR3 DNA is TGTGCCAGTAGTATGCCAGGGACAAAGGCTTTCTTT. Its protein product is CASSMPGTKAFF.

The rearrangement links TRBV18 to TRBJ2-3; 12 nucleotides line up with TRBD1. Germline loops: CDR1 KGHSH, CDR2 LQKENI. This CDR3 is built from 19 residues. Trimming cost V 3 bases and J 4 bases; bases outside gene matches: 14. CDR3 region: CASSPRDRGQVPHPDTQYF. The CDR3 DNA reads as TGTGCCAGCTCACCCCGGGACAGGGGGCAGGTCCCCCACCCAGATACGCAGTATTTT.

The chain carries TRBV6-6 and TRBJ2-1; no definite D call. V was clipped by 6 bases and J by 0 bases, with 15 bases between them. The CDR3 loop spans 16 amino acids. Germline V gives CDR1 MNHNY, CDR2 SVGAGI (reference sequence). The CDR3 nucleotides are TGTGCCAGCAGACCCGGCAGGATCCCCTCCTACAATGAGCAGTTCTTC. Translating it yields CASRPGRIPSYNEQFF.

The CDR3 nucleotides are TGTGCCAGCACGGGACTAGCGGGAGGCGGGGGTGAGCAGTTCTTC. Encoded protein: CASTGLAGGGGEQFF. V usage is TRBV6-5 and J usage is TRBJ2-1, with TRBD2 identical over 15 bases. V lost 7 bases to trimming and J lost 9 bases; unmatched junction nucleotides: 7. The germline V gene has CDR1 MNHEY and CDR2 SVGAGI. The CDR3 is made up of 15 amino acids.

This chain's CDR3 is CASRQGNQPQHF. In DNA, the CDR3 is TGTGCCAGCAGACAGGGTAACCAGCCCCAGCATTTT. The V call is TRBV27, the J call TRBJ1-5; maybe TRBD1 (6 bases). Per germline, CDR1 MNHEY and CDR2 SMNVEV (reference sequence). Trimming left V 6 bases short and J 7 bases short, with 10 bases between. The CDR3 consists of 12 residues.

This clone has a single count. The chain combines TRBV2 with TRBJ2-5; 7 nucleotides match TRBD1. The CDR3 consists of 13 residues. Germline trimming cut 6 bases from V and 5 bases from J; bases unmatched to any gene: 6. The germline CDR1 and CDR2 sequences are SNHLY and FYNNEI. The CDR3 region has the DNA TGTGCCAGCAGCTTACAGGGGTGGGAGACCCAGTACTTC. Its protein product is CASSLQGWETQYF.

This clone was detected once. The rearrangement joins TRBV29-1 to TRBJ2-7; perhaps TRBD1 as D (7 bases). The germline CDR1 and CDR2 sequences are SQVTM and ANQGSEA. CDR3 size: 12 residues. Trimming stripped 7 bases from V and 2 bases from J, with 12 bases between. CDR3 DNA sequence: TGCAGCGCGGGGGACAGCCCCTACGAGCAGTACTTC. It translates to CSAGDSPYEQYF.

As to this clone: A read error may account for a junction end that differs from germline. The gene calls are TRBV7-7 and TRBJ2-5; tentatively, D is TRBD1 (6 bases). CDR3 length: 14 amino acids. Germline V gene lookup returns CDR1 SSHAT and CDR2 FNYEAQ (reference sequence). CDR3 protein: CASSRGRGQETQYF. CDR3 nucleotide sequence: TGTGCTAGCAGCCGGGGCAGGGGTCAGGAGACCCAGTACTTC.

This chain links TRBV4-2 with TRBJ2-7; 11 nucleotides agree with TRBD2. The CDR3 has 15 residues. CDR1 and CDR2 (germline): LGHNA, YNFKEQ. Trimming removed 1 base from V and 3 bases from J; junction bases left unmatched: 2. The DNA for the CDR3 is TGTGCCAGCAGCCAAGTAGCGGGGGGGGACTACGAGCAGTACTTC. This gives the protein CASSQVAGGDYEQYF.

The rearrangement joins TRBV6-6 to TRBJ1-6, with TRBD1 matching over 10 bases. The germline V gene has CDR1 MNHNY and CDR2 SVGAGI (reference sequence). This CDR3 region has 15 residues. Trimming at V came to 1 base and at J to 8 bases, leaving 2 bases not matched to a gene. CDR3 loop: CASSYLDRGDSPLHF. The CDR3 DNA follows: TGTGCCAGCAGTTACTTGGACAGGGGGGATTCACCCCTCCACTTT.

V and J are TRBV5-1 and TRBJ1-4; a weak D match, TRBD1 (5 bases). This CDR3 comprises 15 residues. The V end lost 4 bases, the J end lost 2 bases, and 12 bases lay between the germline ends. Germline V gene sequence: CDR1 SGHRS, CDR2 YFSETQ. The CDR3 sequence: CASSLGHTTNEKLFF. The CDR3 DNA reads TGCGCCAGCAGCCTAGGACACACGACTAATGAAAAACTGTTTTTT.

The chain couples TRBV29-1 to TRBJ1-2; TRBD1 matches 7 bases. This CDR3 contains 11 residues. Germline CDR1 and CDR2: SQVTM and ANQGSEA. V lost 7 bases and J lost 8; bases outside the gene matches: 7. For the CDR3, the DNA is TGCAGCGGGCAGGGGGGAGAGGGCTACACCTTC. Its protein is CSGQGGEGYTF.

The chain uses TRBV3-1 (or the pseudogene TRBV3-2) and TRBJ2-7, with a tentative D call TRBD1 (5 bases). Germline loops: CDR1 LGHDT, CDR2 YNNKEL (reference sequence). With 5 bases removed from V and 5 bases from J, the gap between germline ends came to 16 bases. The CDR3 has 14 residues. In DNA, the CDR3 is TGTGCCAGCAGCGGATCAGGGATTATCCACGAGCAGTACTTC. Translating it yields CASSGSGIIHEQYF.